The subject of this entry is one TCR beta chain. The assay was immunoSEQ multiplex PCR, and TCRdb's table has in-frame clones only and misses some. The data contain just over 150,000 clones, approximately 93% of them singletons. This specimen comes from a study of control samples from healthy donors and cancer patients. The V end was cut by 5 bases, the J end by 3 bases, with 7 bases between. CDR3 length: 13 residues. Germline V CDR1 and CDR2: MNHEY, SMNVEV (reference sequence). The sample taken for sequencing was blood. The gene calls are TRBV27 and TRBJ1-4; no firm D call. The source is a man aged 50 or older in good health. The CDR3 bases are TGTGCCAGCAGTCCTCGGGCTAATGAAAAACTGTTTTTT. This gives the protein CASSPRANEKLFF.